This section outlines one TCR beta chain sequence together with its context. Its antigen is unidentified. Separation from the roughly 670-subject first cohort characterized the 120-subject validation cohort, to which the donors belonged. Assay: immunoSEQ multiplex PCR; the TCRdb copy retains only in-frame clones and omits some. The data hold over 100,000 clones, with under 90% observed a single time. These data are taken from a study of cytomegalovirus exposure and HLA in healthy donors. General study points: Many donors shared some public TCRs, even though most TCR sequences were rare. According to the study, 160 or so TCR beta chains were cytomegalovirus-associated. In vitro data verified a few CMV-associated chains as specific for CMV antigens.

Germline lookup yields CDR1 SGHDN and CDR2 FVKESK. The CDR3 length is 15 residues. V dropped 3 bases and J dropped 0; count of bases not matched to a gene: 1. The chain employs TRBV14 and TRBJ2-2; 7 bases are a match to TRBD1. This clonotype was sampled from a man aged 25 to 40 in good health and CMV-seronegative. Sequenced sample: PBMCs. The DNA of the CDR3 is TGTGCCAGCAGCCAGGGACAGCCGAACACCGGGGAGCTGTTTTTT. This codes for CASSQGQPNTGELFF.